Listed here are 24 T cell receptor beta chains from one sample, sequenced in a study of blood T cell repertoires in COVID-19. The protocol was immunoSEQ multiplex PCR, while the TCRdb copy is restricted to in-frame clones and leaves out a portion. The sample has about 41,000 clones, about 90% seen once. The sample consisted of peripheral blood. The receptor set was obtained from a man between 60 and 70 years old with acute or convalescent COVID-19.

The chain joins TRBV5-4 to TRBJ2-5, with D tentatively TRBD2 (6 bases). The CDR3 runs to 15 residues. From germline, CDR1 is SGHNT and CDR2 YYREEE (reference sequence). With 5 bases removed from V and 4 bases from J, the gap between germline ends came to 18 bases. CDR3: CASRSGGANRETQYF. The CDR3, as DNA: TGTGCCAGCAGATCCGGCGGGGCAAATAGAGAGACCCAGTACTTC.

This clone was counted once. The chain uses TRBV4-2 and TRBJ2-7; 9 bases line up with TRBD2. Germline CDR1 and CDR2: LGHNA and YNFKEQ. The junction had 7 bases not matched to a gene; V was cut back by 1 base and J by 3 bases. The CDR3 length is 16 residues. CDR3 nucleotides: TGTGCCAGCAGCCAAGCCTTGGGGCGGGGGGGCTACGAGCAGTACTTC. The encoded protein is CASSQALGRGGYEQYF.

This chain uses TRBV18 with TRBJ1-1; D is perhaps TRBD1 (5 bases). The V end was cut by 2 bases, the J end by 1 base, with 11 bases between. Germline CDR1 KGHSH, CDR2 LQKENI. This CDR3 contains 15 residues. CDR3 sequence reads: CASSPGATQNTEAFF. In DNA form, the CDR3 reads TGTGCCAGCTCACCAGGGGCTACTCAGAACACTGAAGCTTTCTTT.

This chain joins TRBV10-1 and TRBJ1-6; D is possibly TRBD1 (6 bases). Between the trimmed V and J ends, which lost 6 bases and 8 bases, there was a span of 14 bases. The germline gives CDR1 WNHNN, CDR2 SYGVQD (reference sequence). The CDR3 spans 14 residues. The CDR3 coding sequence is TGCGCCAGCAGGGCGGGGGCCCTGGATTCACCCCTCCACTTT. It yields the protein CASRAGALDSPLHF.

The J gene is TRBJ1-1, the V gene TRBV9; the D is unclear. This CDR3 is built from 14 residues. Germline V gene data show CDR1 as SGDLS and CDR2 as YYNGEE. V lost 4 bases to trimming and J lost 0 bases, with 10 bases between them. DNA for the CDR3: TGTGCCAGCAGCCAGATCTCCATGAACACTGAAGCTTTCTTT. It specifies CASSQISMNTEAFF.

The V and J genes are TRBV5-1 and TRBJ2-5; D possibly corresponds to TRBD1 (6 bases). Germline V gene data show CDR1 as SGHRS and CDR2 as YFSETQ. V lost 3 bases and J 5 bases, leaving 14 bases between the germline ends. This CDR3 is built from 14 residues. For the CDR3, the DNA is TGCGCCAGCAGCTACTCGGGTAGGGGGGAGACCCAGTACTTC. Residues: CASSYSGRGETQYF.

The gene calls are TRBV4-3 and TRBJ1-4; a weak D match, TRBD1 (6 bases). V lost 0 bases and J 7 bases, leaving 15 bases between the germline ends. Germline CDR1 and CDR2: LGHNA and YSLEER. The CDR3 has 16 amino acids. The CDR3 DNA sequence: TGCGCCAGCAGCCAAGATGGGGAGGGGGTCACTGAAAAACTGTTTTTT. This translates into CASSQDGEGVTEKLFF.

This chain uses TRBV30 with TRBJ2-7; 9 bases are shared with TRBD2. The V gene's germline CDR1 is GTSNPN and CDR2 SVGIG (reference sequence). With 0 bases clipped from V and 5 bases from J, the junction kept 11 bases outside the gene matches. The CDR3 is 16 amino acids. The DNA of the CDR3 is TGTGCCTGGAGTGTTACAACCAGCGGGGGGCCCCACGAGCAGTACTTC. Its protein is CAWSVTTSGGPHEQYF.

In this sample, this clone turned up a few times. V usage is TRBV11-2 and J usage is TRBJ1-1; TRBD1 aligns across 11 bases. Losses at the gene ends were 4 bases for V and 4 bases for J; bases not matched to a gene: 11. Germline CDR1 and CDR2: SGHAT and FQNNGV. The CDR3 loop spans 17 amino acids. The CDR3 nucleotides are TGTGCCAGCAGCTCCCGGACAGGGGGCGAATGGGGCACTGAAGCTTTCTTT. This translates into CASSSRTGGEWGTEAFF.

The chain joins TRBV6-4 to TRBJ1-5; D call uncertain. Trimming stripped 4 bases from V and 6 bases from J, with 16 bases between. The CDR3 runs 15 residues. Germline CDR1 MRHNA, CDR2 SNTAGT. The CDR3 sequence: CASSAPEGGGQPQHF. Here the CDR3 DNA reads TGTGCCAGCAGTGCTCCGGAGGGAGGAGGTCAGCCCCAGCATTTT.

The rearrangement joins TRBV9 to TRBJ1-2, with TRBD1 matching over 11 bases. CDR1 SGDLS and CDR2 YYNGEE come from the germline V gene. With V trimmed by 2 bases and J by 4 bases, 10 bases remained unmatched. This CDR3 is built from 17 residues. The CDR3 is CASSVAPGGQGVYGYTF. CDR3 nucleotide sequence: TGTGCCAGCAGCGTCGCCCCAGGGGGACAGGGGGTCTATGGCTACACCTTC.

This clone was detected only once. The CDR3 DNA reads as TGTGCCACCAGCACCCTCCCGAACACCGGGGAGCTGTTTTTT. Protein product: CATSTLPNTGELFF. The chain is built from TRBV15 and TRBJ2-2, with unresolved D. Trimming stripped 4 bases from V and 0 bases from J, with 6 bases between. This CDR3 has 14 amino acids. CDR1 and CDR2 from the germline V gene are LNHNV and YYDKDF (reference sequence).

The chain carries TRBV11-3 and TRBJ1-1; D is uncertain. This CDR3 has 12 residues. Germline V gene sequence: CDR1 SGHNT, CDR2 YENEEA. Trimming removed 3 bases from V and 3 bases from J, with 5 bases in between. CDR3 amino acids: CASSFGDTEAFF. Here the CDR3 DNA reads TGTGCCAGCAGCTTTGGAGACACTGAAGCTTTCTTT.

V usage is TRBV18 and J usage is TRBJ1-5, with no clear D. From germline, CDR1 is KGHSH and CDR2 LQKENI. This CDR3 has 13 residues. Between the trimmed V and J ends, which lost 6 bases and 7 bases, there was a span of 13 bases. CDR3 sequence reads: CASSTGSEQPQHF. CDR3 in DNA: TGTGCCAGCTCCACGGGTTCGGAGCAGCCCCAGCATTTT.

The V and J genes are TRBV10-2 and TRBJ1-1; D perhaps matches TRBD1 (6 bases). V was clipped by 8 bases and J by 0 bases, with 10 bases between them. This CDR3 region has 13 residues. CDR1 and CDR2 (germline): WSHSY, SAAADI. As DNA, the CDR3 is TGCGCCAGCGCCAGGGGACTGAACACTGAAGCTTTCTTT. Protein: CASARGLNTEAFF.

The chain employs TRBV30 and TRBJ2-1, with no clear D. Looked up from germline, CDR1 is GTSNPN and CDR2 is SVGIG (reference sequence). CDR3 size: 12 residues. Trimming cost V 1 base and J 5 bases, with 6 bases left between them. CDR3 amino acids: CAWSAPDNEQFF. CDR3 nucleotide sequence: TGTGCCTGGAGTGCTCCGGACAATGAGCAGTTCTTC.

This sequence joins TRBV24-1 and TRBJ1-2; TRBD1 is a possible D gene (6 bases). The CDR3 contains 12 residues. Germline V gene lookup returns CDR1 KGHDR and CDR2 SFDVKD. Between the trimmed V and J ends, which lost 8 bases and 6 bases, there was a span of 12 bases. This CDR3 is CATNSKGDGYTF. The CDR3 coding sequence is TGTGCCACCAATAGCAAGGGGGATGGCTACACCTTC.

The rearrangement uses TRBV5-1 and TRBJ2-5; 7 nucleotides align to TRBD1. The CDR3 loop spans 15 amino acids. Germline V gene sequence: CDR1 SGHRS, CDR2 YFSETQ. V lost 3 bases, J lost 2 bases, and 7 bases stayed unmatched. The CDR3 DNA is TGCGCCAGCAGCTCAATCCCGGGACAGCAAGAGACCCAGTACTTC. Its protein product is CASSSIPGQQETQYF. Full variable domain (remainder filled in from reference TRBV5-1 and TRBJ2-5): KAGVTQTPRYLIKTRGQQVTLSCSPISGHRSVSWYQQTPGQGLQFLFEYFSETQRNKGNFPGRFSGRQFSNSRSEMNVSTLELGDSALYLCASSSIPGQQETQYFGPGTRLLVL.

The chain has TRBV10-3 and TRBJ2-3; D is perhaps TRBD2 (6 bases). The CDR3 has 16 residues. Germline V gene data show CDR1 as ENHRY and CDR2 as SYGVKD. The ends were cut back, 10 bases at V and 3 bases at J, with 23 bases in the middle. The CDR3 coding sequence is TGTGCCACCTTTACGCCGAGCAGCGGGCCTACAGATACGCAGTATTTT. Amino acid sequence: CATFTPSSGPTDTQYF.

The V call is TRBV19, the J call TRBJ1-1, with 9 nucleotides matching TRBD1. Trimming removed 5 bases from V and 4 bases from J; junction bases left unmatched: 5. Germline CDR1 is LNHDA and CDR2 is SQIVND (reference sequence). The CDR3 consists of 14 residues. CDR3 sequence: CASSSYRGPTEAFF. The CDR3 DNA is TGTGCCAGTAGTTCGTACAGGGGGCCCACTGAAGCTTTCTTT.

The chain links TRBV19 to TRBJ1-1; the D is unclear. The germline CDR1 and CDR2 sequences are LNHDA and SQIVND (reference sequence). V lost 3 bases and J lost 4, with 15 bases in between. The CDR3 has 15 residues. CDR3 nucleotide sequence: TGTGCCAGTAGTATCCGGGTCAGTATCCTCACTGAAGCTTTCTTT. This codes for CASSIRVSILTEAFF.

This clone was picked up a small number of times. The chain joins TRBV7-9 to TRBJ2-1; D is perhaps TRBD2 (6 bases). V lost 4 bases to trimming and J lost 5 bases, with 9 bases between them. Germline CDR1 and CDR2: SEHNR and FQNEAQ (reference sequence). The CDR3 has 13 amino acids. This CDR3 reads CASSSGENNEQFF. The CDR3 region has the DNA TGTGCCAGCAGCTCGGGGGAGAACAATGAGCAGTTCTTC. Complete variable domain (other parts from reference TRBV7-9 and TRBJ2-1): DTGVSQNPRHKITKRGQNVTFRCDPISEHNRLYWYRQTLGQGPEFLTYFQNEAQLEKSRLLSDRFSAERPKGSFSTLEIQRTEQGDSAMYLCASSSGENNEQFFGPGTRLTVL.

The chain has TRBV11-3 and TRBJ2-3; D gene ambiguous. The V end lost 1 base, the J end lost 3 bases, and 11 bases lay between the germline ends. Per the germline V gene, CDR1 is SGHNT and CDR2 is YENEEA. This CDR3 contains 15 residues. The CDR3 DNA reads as TGTGCCAGCAGCTTAGGCCGGGTGCCTACAGATACGCAGTATTTT. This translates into CASSLGRVPTDTQYF.

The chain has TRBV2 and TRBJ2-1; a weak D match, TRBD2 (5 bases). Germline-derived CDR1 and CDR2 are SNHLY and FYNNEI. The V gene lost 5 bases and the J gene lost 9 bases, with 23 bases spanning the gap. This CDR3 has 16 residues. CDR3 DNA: TGTGCCAGCAGTCATACTAGGGAACGTGAAAATACTGAGCAGTTCTTC. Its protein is CASSHTRERENTEQFF.